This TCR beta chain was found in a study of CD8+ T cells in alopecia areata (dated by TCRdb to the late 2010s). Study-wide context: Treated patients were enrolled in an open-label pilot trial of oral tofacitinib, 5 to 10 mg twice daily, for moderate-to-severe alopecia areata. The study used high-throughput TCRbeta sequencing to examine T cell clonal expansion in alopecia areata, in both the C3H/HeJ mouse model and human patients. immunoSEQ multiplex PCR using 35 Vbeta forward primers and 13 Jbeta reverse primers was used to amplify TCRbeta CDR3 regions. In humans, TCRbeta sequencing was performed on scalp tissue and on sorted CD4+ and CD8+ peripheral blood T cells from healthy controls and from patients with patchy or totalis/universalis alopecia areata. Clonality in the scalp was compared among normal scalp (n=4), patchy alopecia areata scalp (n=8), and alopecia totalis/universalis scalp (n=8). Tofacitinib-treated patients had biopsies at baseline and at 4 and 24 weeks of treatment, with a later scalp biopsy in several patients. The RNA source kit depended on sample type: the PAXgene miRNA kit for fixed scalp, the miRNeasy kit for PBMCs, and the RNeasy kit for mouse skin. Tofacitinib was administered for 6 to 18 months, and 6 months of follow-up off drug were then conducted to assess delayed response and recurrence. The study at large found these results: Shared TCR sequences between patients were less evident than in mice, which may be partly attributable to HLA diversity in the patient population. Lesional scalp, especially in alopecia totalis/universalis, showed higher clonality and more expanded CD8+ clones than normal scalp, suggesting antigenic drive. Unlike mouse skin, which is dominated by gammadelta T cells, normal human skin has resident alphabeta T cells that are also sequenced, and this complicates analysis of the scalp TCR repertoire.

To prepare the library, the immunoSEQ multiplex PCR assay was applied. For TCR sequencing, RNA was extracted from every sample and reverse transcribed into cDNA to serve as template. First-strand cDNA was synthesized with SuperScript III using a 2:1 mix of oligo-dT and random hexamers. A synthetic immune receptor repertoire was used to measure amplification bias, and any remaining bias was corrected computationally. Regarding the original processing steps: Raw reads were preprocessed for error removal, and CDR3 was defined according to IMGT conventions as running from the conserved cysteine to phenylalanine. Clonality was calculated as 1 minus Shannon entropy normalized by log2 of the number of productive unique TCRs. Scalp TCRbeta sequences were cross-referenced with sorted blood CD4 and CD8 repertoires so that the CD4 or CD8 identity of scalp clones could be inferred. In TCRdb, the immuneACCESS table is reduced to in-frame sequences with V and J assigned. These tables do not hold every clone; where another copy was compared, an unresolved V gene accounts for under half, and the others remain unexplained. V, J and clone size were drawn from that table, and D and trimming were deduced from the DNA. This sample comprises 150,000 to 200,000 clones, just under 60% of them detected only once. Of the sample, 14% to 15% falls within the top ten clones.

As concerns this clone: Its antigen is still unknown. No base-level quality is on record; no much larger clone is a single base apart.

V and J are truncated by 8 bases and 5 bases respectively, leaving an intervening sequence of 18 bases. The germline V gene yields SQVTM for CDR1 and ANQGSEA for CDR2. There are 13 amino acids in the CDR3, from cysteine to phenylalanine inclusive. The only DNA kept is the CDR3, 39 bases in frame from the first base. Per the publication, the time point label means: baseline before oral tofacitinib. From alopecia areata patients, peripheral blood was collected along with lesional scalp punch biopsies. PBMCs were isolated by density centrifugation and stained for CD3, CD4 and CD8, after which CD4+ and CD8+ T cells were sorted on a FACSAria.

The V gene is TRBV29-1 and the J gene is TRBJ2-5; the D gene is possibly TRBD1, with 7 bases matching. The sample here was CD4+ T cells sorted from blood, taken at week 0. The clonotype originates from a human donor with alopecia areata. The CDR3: CSPVASGGETQYF. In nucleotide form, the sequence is TGCAGCCCCGTGGCGTCAGGGGGGGAGACCCAGTACTTC.